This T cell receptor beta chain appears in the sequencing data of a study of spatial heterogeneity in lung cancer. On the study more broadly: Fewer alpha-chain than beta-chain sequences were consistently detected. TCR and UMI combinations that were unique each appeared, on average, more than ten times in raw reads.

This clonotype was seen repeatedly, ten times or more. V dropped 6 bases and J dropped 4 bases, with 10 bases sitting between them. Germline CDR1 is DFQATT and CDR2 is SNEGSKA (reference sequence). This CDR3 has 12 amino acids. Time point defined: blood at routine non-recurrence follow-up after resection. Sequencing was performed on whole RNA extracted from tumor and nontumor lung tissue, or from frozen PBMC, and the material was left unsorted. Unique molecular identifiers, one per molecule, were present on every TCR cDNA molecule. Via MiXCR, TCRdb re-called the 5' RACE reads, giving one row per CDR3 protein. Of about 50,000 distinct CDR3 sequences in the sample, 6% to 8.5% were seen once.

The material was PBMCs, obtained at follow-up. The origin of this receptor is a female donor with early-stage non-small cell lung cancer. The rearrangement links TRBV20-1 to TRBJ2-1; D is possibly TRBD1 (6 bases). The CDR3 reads CSARTAYNEQFF. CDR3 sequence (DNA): TGCAGTGCCAGGACAGCATACAATGAGCAGTTCTTC.